This T cell receptor beta chain was profiled in a study of shared clonotypes between healthy human individuals. Generated by immunoSEQ multiplex PCR, the TCRdb table keeps only in-frame clones and is missing some. The sample shows about a million clones, around 80% of them seen only once. Germline-derived CDR1 and CDR2 are SGHTA and FQGNSA. The CDR3 runs to 18 residues. V gave up 5 bases and J gave up 1 base; unmatched junction bases: 15. The chain carries TRBV7-2 and TRBJ1-2; 8 nucleotides line up with TRBD1. The source of this sequence is a young man in good health. Source material: memory CD4+ T cells sorted from blood. Sample subset: CD45RA-negative fraction. In DNA, the CDR3 is TGTGCCAGCAGCAGCTGGGAGACAGGGGCCTTGGGTAACTATGGCTACACCTTC. Translated: CASSSWETGALGNYGYTF.